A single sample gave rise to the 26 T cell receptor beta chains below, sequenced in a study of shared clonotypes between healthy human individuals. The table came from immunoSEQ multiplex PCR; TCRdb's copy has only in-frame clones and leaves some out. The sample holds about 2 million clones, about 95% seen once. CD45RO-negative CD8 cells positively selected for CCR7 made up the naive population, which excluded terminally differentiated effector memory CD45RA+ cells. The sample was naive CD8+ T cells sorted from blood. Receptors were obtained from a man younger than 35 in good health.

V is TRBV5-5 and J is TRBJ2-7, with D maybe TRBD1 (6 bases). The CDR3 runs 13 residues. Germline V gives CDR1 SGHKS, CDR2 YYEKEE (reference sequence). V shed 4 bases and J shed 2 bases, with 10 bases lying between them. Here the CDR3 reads CASSPDRTYEQYF. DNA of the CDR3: TGTGCCAGCAGCCCGGACAGAACCTACGAGCAGTACTTC.

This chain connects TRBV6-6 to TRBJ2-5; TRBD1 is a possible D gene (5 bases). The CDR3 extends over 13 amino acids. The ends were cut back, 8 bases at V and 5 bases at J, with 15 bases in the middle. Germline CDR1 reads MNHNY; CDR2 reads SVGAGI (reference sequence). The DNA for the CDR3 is TGTGCCAGCGGACACCCTAGGGGCGAGACCCAGTACTTC. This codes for CASGHPRGETQYF.

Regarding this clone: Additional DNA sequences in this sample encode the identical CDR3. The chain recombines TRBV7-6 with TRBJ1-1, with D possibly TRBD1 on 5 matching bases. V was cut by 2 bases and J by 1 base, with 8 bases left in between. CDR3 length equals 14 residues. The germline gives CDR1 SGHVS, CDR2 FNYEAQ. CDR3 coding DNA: TGTGCCAGCAGCTTAACCCAGGGGAACACTGAAGCTTTCTTT. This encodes CASSLTQGNTEAFF.

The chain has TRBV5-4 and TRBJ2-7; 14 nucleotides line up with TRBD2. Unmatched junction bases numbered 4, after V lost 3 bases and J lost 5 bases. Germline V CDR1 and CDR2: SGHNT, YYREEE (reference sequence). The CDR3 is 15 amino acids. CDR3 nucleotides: TGTGCCAGCAGCTACGGGACTAGCGGGAGCCACGAGCAGTACTTC. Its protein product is CASSYGTSGSHEQYF.

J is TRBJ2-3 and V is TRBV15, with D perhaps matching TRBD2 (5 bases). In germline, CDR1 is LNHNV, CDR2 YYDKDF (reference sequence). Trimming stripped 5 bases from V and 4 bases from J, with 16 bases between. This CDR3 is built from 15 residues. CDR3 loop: CATSPRGYSADTQYF. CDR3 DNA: TGTGCCACCAGCCCGAGAGGGTACAGTGCAGATACGCAGTATTTT. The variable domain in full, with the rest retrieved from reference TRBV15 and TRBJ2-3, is DAMVIQNPRYQVTQFGKPVTLSCSQTLNHNVMYWYQQKSSQAPKLLFHYYDKDFNNEADTPDNFQSRRPNTSFCFLDIRSPGLGDTAMYLCATSPRGYSADTQYFGPGTRLTVL.

The CDR3 DNA is TGCAGCGTTGAATTCCCGACACAATACTCCTACGAGCAGTACTTC. Amino acid sequence: CSVEFPTQYSYEQYF. The chain is built from TRBV29-1 and TRBJ2-7; D ambiguous. CDR3 length equals 15 residues. The germline V gene encodes CDR1 SQVTM and CDR2 ANQGSEA. V was cut by 2 bases and J by 0 bases, with 14 bases left in between.

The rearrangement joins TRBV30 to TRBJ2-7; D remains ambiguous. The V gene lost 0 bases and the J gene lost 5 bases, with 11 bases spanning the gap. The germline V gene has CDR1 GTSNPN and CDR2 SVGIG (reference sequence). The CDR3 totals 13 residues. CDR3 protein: CAWSVGQLDEQYF. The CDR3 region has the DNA TGTGCCTGGAGTGTAGGCCAGCTGGACGAGCAGTACTTC. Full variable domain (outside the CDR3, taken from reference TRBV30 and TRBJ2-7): SQTIHQWPATLVQPVGSPLSLECTVEGTSNPNLYWYRQAAGRGLQLLFYSVGIGQISSEVPQNLSASRPQDRQFILSSKKLLLSDSGFYLCAWSVGQLDEQYFGPGTRLTVT.

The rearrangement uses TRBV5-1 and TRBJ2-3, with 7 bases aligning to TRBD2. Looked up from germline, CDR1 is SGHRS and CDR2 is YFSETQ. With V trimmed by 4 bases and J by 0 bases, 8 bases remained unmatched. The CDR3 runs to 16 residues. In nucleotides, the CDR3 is TGCGCCAGCAGCGGGGAGCGGGGACCTAGCACAGATACGCAGTATTTT. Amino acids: CASSGERGPSTDTQYF. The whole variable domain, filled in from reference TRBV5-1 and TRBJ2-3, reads KAGVTQTPRYLIKTRGQQVTLSCSPISGHRSVSWYQQTPGQGLQFLFEYFSETQRNKGNFPGRFSGRQFSNSRSEMNVSTLELGDSALYLCASSGERGPSTDTQYFGPGTRLTVL.

Here the CDR3 DNA reads TGTGCCAGCAGCCCCTTAGCGAGTGAATGGGTCGACGAGCAGTACTTC. It specifies CASSPLASEWVDEQYF. The chain is built from TRBV7-9 and TRBJ2-7; D possibly corresponds to TRBD2 (5 bases). Per the germline V gene, CDR1 is SEHNR and CDR2 is FQNEAQ (reference sequence). CDR3 length: 16 residues. Trimming pared 5 bases from V and 5 bases from J, leaving 22 bases between.

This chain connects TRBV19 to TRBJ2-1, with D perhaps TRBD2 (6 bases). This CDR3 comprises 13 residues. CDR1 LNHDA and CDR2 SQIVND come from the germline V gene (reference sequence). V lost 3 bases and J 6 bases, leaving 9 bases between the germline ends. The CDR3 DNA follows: TGTGCCAGTAGTATCCGGGGGATCAATGAGCAGTTCTTC. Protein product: CASSIRGINEQFF. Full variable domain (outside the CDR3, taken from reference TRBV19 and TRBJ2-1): DGGITQSPKYLFRKEGQNVTLSCEQNLNHDAMYWYRQDPGQGLRLIYYSQIVNDFQKGDIAEGYSVSREKKESFPLTVTSAQKNPTAFYLCASSIRGINEQFFGPGTRLTVL.

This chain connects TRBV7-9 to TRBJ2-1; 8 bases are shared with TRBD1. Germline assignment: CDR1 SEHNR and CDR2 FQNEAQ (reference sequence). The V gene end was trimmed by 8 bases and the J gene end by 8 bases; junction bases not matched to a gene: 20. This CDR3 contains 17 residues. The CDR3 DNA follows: TGTGCCAGCCCACCGGGCCGTCCGGGACAGGATGTCCATGAGCAGTTCTTC. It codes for CASPPGRPGQDVHEQFF.

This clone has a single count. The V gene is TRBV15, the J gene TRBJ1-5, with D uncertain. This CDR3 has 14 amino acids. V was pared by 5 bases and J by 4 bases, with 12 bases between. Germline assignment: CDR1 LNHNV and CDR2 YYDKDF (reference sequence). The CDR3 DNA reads TGTGCCACCAGCCAGACAAACGGGAATCAGCCCCAGCATTTT. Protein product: CATSQTNGNQPQHF.

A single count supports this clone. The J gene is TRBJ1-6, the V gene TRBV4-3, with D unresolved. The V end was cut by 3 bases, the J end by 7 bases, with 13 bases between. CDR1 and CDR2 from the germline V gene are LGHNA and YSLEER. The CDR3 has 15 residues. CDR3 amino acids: CASSHSGLENSPLHF. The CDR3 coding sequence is TGCGCCAGCAGCCATAGCGGCCTCGAGAATTCACCCCTCCACTTT.

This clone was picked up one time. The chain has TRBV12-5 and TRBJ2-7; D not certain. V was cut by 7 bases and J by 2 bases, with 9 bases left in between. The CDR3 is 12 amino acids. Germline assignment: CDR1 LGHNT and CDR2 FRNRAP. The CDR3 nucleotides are TGTGCTAGTGTTGACATTCCCTACGAGCAGTACTTC. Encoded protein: CASVDIPYEQYF. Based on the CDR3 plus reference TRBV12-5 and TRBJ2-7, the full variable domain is DARVTQTPRHKVTEMGQEVTMRCQPILGHNTVFWYRQTMMQGLELLAYFRNRAPLDDSGMPKDRFSAEMPDATLATLKIQPSEPRDSAVYFCASVDIPYEQYFGPGTRLTVT.

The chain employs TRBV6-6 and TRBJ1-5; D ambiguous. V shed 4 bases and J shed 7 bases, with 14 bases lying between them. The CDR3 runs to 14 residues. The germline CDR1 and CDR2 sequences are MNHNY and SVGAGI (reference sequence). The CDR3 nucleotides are TGTGCCAGCAGTTTAAGGGTTAAGGAACAGCCCCAGCATTTT. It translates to CASSLRVKEQPQHF.

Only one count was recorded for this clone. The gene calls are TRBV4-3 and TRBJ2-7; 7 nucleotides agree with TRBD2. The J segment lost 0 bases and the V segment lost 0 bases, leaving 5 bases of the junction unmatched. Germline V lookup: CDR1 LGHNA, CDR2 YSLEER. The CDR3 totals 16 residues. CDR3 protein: CASSQERLAPSYEQYF. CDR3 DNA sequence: TGCGCCAGCAGCCAAGAACGACTAGCTCCCTCCTACGAGCAGTACTTC.

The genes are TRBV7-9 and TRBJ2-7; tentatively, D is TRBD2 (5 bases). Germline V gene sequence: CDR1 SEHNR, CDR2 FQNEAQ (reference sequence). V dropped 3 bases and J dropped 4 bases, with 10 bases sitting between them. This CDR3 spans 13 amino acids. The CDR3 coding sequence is TGTGCCAGCAGCTTTCCAGCGGCGTACGAGCAGTACTTC. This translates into CASSFPAAYEQYF.

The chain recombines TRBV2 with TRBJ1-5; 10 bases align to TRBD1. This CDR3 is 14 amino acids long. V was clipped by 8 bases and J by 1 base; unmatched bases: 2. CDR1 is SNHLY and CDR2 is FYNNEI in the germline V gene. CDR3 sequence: CASEGQGSNQPQHF. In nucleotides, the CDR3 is TGTGCCAGCGAGGGACAGGGGAGCAATCAGCCCCAGCATTTT.

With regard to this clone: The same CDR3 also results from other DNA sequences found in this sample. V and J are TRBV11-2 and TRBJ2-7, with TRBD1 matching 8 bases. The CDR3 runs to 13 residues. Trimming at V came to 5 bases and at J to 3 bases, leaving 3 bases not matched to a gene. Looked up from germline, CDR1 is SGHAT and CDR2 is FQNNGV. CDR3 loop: CASSPGQGYEQYF. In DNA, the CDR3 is TGTGCCAGCAGCCCTGGACAGGGCTACGAGCAGTACTTC.

CDR3 sequence reads: CARGGGPYSNQPQHF. DNA of the CDR3: TGTGCCAGGGGAGGGGGGCCTTATAGCAATCAGCCCCAGCATTTT. V and J are TRBV6-9 and TRBJ1-5; TRBD1 is a possible D gene (6 bases). CDR1 and CDR2 from the germline V gene are MNHGY and SVAAGI. The CDR3 has 15 residues. Trimming took off 9 bases at V and 0 bases at J, with 15 bases between the two ends.

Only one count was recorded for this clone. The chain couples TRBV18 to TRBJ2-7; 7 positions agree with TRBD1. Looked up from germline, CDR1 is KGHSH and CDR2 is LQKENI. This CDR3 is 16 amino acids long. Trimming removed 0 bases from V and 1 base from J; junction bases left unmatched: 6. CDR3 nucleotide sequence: TGTGCCAGCTCACCACCAGACAGGGTGAGGTCCTACGAGCAGTACTTC. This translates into CASSPPDRVRSYEQYF.

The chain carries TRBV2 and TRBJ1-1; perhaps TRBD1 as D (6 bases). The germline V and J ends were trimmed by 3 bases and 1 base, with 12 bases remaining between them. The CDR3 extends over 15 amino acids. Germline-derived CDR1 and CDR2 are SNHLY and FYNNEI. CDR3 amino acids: CASSDRGQPNTEAFF. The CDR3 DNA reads TGTGCCAGCAGTGACCGAGGACAGCCGAACACTGAAGCTTTCTTT. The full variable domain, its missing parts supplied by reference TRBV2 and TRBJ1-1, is EPEVTQTPSHQVTQMGQEVILRCVPISNHLYFYWYRQILGQKVEFLVSFYNNEISEKSEIFDDQFSVERPDGSNFTLKIRSTKLEDSAMYFCASSDRGQPNTEAFFGQGTRLTVV.

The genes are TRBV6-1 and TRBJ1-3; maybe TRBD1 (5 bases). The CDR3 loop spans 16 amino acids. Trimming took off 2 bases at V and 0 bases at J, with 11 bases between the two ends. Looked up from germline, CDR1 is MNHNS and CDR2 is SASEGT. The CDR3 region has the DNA TGTGCCAGCAGTGAAATTCTTGGGGGCTCTGGAAACACCATATATTTT. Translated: CASSEILGGSGNTIYF.

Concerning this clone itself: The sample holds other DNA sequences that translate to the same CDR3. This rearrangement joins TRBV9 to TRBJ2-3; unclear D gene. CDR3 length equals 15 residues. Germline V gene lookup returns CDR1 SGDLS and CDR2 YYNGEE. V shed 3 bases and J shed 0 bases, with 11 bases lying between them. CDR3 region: CASSAPTASTDTQYF. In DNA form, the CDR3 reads TGTGCCAGCAGCGCCCCCACAGCTAGCACAGATACGCAGTATTTT.

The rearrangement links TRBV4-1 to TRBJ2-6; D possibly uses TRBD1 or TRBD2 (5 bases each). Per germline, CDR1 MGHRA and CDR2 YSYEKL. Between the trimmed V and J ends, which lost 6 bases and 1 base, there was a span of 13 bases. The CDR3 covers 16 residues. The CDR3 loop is CASSLGAGSGANVLTF. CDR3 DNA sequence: TGCGCCAGCAGTCTCGGGGCAGGGTCTGGGGCCAACGTCCTGACTTTC.

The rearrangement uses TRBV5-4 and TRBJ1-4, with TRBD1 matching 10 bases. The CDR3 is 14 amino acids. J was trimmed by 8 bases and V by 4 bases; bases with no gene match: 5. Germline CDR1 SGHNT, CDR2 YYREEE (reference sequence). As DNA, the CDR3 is TGTGCCAGCAGCGCGGACAGGGGGGCGGAAAAACTGTTTTTT. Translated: CASSADRGAEKLFF.